These 31 T cell receptor beta chains were sequenced from one sample in a study of T cells in Graves' hyperthyroidism and ophthalmopathy. The investigators amplified TCR beta CDR3 regions from RNA transcripts. TCR CDR3 underwent first-round RT-PCR with the HTBI primer set. Using its own MiXCR run on the multiplex PCR reads, TCRdb lists one record per CDR3 protein. The table lists hundreds of thousands of distinct CDR3 sequences, approximately 15% of them singletons. The specimen was blood. These receptors originate from a woman aged 18-30 years with Graves' hyperthyroidism.

The chain recombines TRBV18 with TRBJ2-3, with TRBD2 as a possible D gene (6 bases). The CDR3 length is 17 residues. Trimming left V 4 bases short and J 4 bases short, with 21 bases between. The germline V gene encodes CDR1 KGHSH and CDR2 LQKENI. DNA for the CDR3: TGTGCCAGCTCACTGCCGGGATGGCGGGCGGGACCAGATACGCAGTATTTT. Translated: CASSLPGWRAGPDTQYF. The variable domain in full, with the rest retrieved from reference TRBV18 and TRBJ2-3, is NAGVMQNPRHLVRRRGQEARLRCSPMKGHSHVYWYRQLPEEGLKFMVYLQKENIIDESGMPKERFSAEFPKEGPSILRIQQVVRGDSAAYFCASSLPGWRAGPDTQYFGPGTRLTVL.

This clonotype has at least ten counts. The J gene is TRBJ2-6, the V gene TRBV12-3 or TRBV12-4, with 7 positions matching TRBD1. Trimming at V came to 6 bases and at J to 3 bases, leaving 14 bases not matched to a gene. The CDR3 is made up of 18 amino acids. CDR3 region: CASSLILQGVGGANVLTF. In DNA, the CDR3 is TGTGCCAGCAGCCTGATTCTCCAGGGGGTAGGTGGGGCCAACGTCCTGACTTTC.

This clonotype was counted a few times. This rearrangement joins TRBV5-1 to TRBJ2-1; TRBD2 matches 16 bases. J was trimmed by 7 bases and V by 2 bases; bases with no gene match: 9. Germline-derived CDR1 and CDR2 are SGHRS and YFSETQ. This CDR3 comprises 18 residues. The CDR3 region is CASSFGTSGRASGNEQFF. For the CDR3, the DNA is TGCGCCAGCAGCTTCGGGACTAGCGGGAGGGCCAGTGGGAATGAGCAGTTCTTC.

This rearrangement joins TRBV5-1 to TRBJ2-7; TRBD1 might be the D (6 bases). The V and J ends lost 2 bases and 1 base respectively, with 19 bases between them. The CDR3 consists of 17 residues. CDR1 and CDR2 from the germline V gene are SGHRS and YFSETQ. In DNA form, the CDR3 reads TGCGCCAGCAGCTTACGACCCACCGGGACACAATCCTACGAGCAGTACTTC. This codes for CASSLRPTGTQSYEQYF.

This clonotype was counted between two and nine times. This rearrangement joins TRBV14 to TRBJ2-5; D perhaps matches TRBD2 (6 bases). CDR3 length: 15 amino acids. V gave up 4 bases and J gave up 4 bases, with 16 bases separating them. Germline loops: CDR1 SGHDN, CDR2 FVKESK. CDR3 DNA sequence: TGTGCCAGCAGCCTGGGAGCGGGCTATCGAGAGACCCAGTACTTC. Its translation: CASSLGAGYRETQYF.

This clonotype was counted a few times. The chain combines TRBV7-9 with TRBJ1-4, with TRBD1 as a possible D gene (5 bases). The CDR3 extends over 15 amino acids. The V end was cut by 4 bases, the J end by 7 bases, with 16 bases between. Germline V gene data show CDR1 as SEHNR and CDR2 as FQNEAQ (reference sequence). The CDR3 here is CASSSGGSWGEKLFF. CDR3 bases: TGTGCCAGCAGCTCCGGGGGGTCCTGGGGTGAAAAACTGTTTTTT.

The chain recombines TRBV6-1 with TRBJ1-1; 9 bases map to TRBD1. V dropped 6 bases and J dropped 1; count of bases not matched to a gene: 6. This CDR3 spans 15 amino acids. Looked up from germline, CDR1 is MNHNS and CDR2 is SASEGT. The DNA for the CDR3 is TGTGCCAGCAGGCAAAAACAGGGGGCGAACACTGAAGCTTTCTTT. This translates into CASRQKQGANTEAFF.

This clonotype was picked up many times. The rearrangement joins TRBV24-1 to TRBJ2-7, with D uncertain. The germline V gene has CDR1 KGHDR and CDR2 SFDVKD. Trimming took off 4 bases at V and 6 bases at J, with 9 bases between the two ends. The length of the CDR3 is 12 residues. The CDR3 spells CATSEPMGEQYF. CDR3 DNA: TGTGCCACCAGTGAACCAATGGGCGAGCAGTACTTC.

This clonotype appeared many times. J is TRBJ2-5 and V is TRBV5-1; D ambiguous. The CDR3 loop spans 15 amino acids. V was pared by 4 bases and J by 2 bases, with 15 bases between. Germline loops: CDR1 SGHRS, CDR2 YFSETQ. The CDR3 protein is CASSLGRLRQETQYF. The CDR3 DNA reads TGCGCCAGCAGCCTCGGACGCTTACGGCAAGAGACCCAGTACTTC.

In this sample, this clonotype turned up many times. The chain employs TRBV7-8 and TRBJ1-4; 8 nucleotides align to TRBD1. The CDR3 runs 15 residues. Unmatched junction bases numbered 15, after V lost 5 bases and J lost 13 bases. Germline CDR1 reads SGHVS; CDR2 reads FQNEAQ. DNA of the CDR3: TGTGCCAGCAGCCAGACGATTGGACAGGGAAGTTTACTGTTTTTT. Translating it yields CASSQTIGQGSLLFF. Complete variable domain (other parts from reference TRBV7-8 and TRBJ1-4): GAGVSQSPRYKVAKRGQDVALRCDPISGHVSLFWYQQALGQGPEFLTYFQNEAQLDKSGLPSDRFFAERPEGSVSTLKIQRTQQEDSAVYLCASSQTIGQGSLLFFGSGTQLSVL.

This clonotype was found a few times. The V and J genes are TRBV4-1 and TRBJ1-4, with D uncertain. Germline lookup yields CDR1 MGHRA and CDR2 YSYEKL. The CDR3 contains 11 residues. Between the trimmed V and J ends, which lost 2 bases and 12 bases, there was a span of 7 bases. The CDR3 region has the DNA TGCGCCAGCAGCCAAAGGGCAGAACTGTTTTTT. Its translation is CASSQRAELFF.

This clonotype has ten or more counts. The V and J genes are TRBV7-3 and TRBJ2-5, with D uncertain. Trimming left V 5 bases short and J 4 bases short, with 11 bases between. The germline V gene has CDR1 SGHTA and CDR2 FQGTGA. This CDR3 region has 13 residues. The CDR3 nucleotides are TGTGCCAGCAGCCTCCGGCGAGCAGAGACCCAGTACTTC. This gives the protein CASSLRRAETQYF.

This clonotype was counted between two and nine times. V gene TRBV19 combines with J gene TRBJ2-7; tentative D call: TRBD2 (5 bases). Between the trimmed V and J ends, which lost 4 bases and 4 bases, there was a span of 14 bases. The CDR3 totals 14 residues. The germline V gene has CDR1 LNHDA and CDR2 SQIVND (reference sequence). CDR3 DNA: TGTGCCAGTAGTAGGGGAATTAGCGCGTACGAGCAGTACTTC. Translation: CASSRGISAYEQYF.

Of note for this clonotype: A much larger clone lies one base from this, so it may be a read error. This chain uses TRBV5-1 with TRBJ2-1, with D perhaps matching TRBD2 (6 bases). V was shortened by 0 bases and J by 5 bases, with 12 bases between the two germline ends. CDR1 SGHRS and CDR2 YFSETQ come from the germline V gene. The CDR3 has 15 residues. CDR3 coding DNA: TGCGCCAGCAGCTTGGAGCTAGCGTCCCACAATGAGCAGTTCTTC. This sequence encodes CASSLELASHNEQFF.

This clonotype was counted ten times or more. This sequence joins TRBV7-2 and TRBJ2-1; tentatively, D is TRBD2 (6 bases). V was trimmed by 5 bases and J by 0 bases, leaving 17 bases between them. Germline V CDR1 and CDR2: SGHTA, FQGNSA. The CDR3 covers 17 residues. The CDR3 spells CASSVVAGSSSYNEQFF. The DNA for the CDR3 is TGTGCCAGCAGCGTCGTGGCGGGGAGTTCCTCCTACAATGAGCAGTTCTTC.

The rearrangement uses TRBV10-3 and TRBJ1-1, with TRBD1 as a possible D gene (6 bases). The germline V and J ends were trimmed by 5 bases and 1 base, with 14 bases remaining between them. Germline CDR1 reads ENHRY; CDR2 reads SYGVKD. The CDR3 is made up of 15 amino acids. This CDR3 is CAISRGTDGNTEAFF. CDR3 DNA: TGTGCCATCAGTAGGGGGACGGATGGGAACACTGAAGCTTTCTTT.

This clonotype was detected a few times. The chain recombines TRBV25-1 with TRBJ2-5; D possibly corresponds to TRBD2 (6 bases). Between the trimmed V and J ends, which lost 3 bases and 0 bases, there was a span of 14 bases. The CDR3 extends over 16 amino acids. Germline V gene sequence: CDR1 MGHDK, CDR2 SYGVNS. The CDR3 spells CASSDGQGGHQETQYF. The CDR3 region has the DNA TGTGCCAGCAGTGATGGGCAGGGAGGCCACCAAGAGACCCAGTACTTC. Full variable domain (rest looked up from reference TRBV25-1 and TRBJ2-5): EADIYQTPRYLVIGTGKKITLECSQTMGHDKMYWYQQDPGMELHLIHYSYGVNSTEKGDLSSESTVSRIRTEHFPLTLESARPSHTSQYLCASSDGQGGHQETQYFGPGTRLLVL.

In this sample, this clonotype turned up many times. V is TRBV11-2 and J is TRBJ2-3; possibly TRBD1 or TRBD2 for D (5 bases each). The CDR3 consists of 15 residues. Trimming stripped 5 bases from V and 1 base from J, with 13 bases between. From germline, CDR1 is SGHAT and CDR2 FQNNGV. CDR3 nucleotide sequence: TGTGCCAGCAGCATCGGACACGGGGGCACAGATACGCAGTATTTT. This codes for CASSIGHGGTDTQYF.

This clonotype was recorded many times. The chain couples TRBV28 to TRBJ2-7; 10 bases match TRBD2. J lost 5 bases, V lost 5 bases, and 6 bases had no gene match. This CDR3 is built from 14 residues. Germline CDR1 reads MDHEN; CDR2 reads SYDVKM. CDR3 amino acids: CASSTSGVHDEQYF. The CDR3 DNA is TGTGCCAGCAGTACTAGCGGGGTCCACGACGAGCAGTACTTC.

J is TRBJ2-1 and V is TRBV7-2; 10 bases line up with TRBD1. Per the germline V gene, CDR1 is SGHTA and CDR2 is FQGNSA. With V trimmed by 5 bases and J by 9 bases, 16 bases remained unmatched. The CDR3 length is 17 residues. The CDR3 DNA reads TGTGCCAGCAGCACCTCGGGACAGGGGACTAGAAAACGTGAGCAGTTCTTC. Protein sequence: CASSTSGQGTRKREQFF. Using reference TRBV7-2 and TRBJ2-1 for the parts outside the CDR3, the full variable domain is GAGVSQSPSNKVTEKGKDVELRCDPISGHTALYWYRQSLGQGLEFLIYFQGNSAPDKSGLPSDRFSAERTGGSVSTLTIQRTQQEDSAVYLCASSTSGQGTRKREQFFGPGTRLTVL.

This clonotype was observed many times. The chain uses TRBV10-1 and TRBJ2-1, with 11 positions matching TRBD1. Germline V gene sequence: CDR1 WNHNN, CDR2 SYGVQD (reference sequence). The ends lost 1 base at V and 3 bases at J; junction bases unmatched: 2. The CDR3 is 16 amino acids. The CDR3 is CASSEYGTGGYNEQFF. In DNA form, the CDR3 reads TGCGCCAGCAGTGAGTATGGGACAGGGGGCTACAATGAGCAGTTCTTC.

This clonotype was seen at least ten times. This chain connects TRBV20-1 to TRBJ2-1; possibly TRBD2 for D (6 bases). The CDR3 has 15 residues. V lost 0 bases, J lost 6 bases, and 15 bases lay in between. Germline-derived CDR1 and CDR2 are DFQATT and SNEGSKA (reference sequence). The CDR3 loop reads CSARDPSGDSNEQFF. CDR3 in DNA: TGCAGTGCTAGAGATCCATCGGGGGACTCCAATGAGCAGTTCTTC.

This clonotype has more than one count but fewer than ten. The chain links TRBV7-8 to TRBJ2-1; TRBD1 is a possible D gene (5 bases). The germline V gene has CDR1 SGHVS and CDR2 FQNEAQ. The ends were cut back, 3 bases at V and 7 bases at J, with 10 bases in the middle. This CDR3 region has 13 residues. CDR3 in DNA: TGTGCCAGCAGCTTTCAGGGTTGGAATGAGCAGTTCTTC. Encoded protein: CASSFQGWNEQFF.

This clonotype was seen many times. The chain joins TRBV18 to TRBJ2-5; the D is unclear. The germline V gene has CDR1 KGHSH and CDR2 LQKENI. The CDR3 has 14 amino acids. Trimming left V 2 bases short and J 0 bases short, with 7 bases between. As DNA, the CDR3 is TGTGCCAGCTCACCAAGGTCAGACCAAGAGACCCAGTACTTC. Amino acid sequence: CASSPRSDQETQYF.

This clonotype has ten or more counts. CDR3 in amino acids: CASSTYSGRSGDTQYF. CDR3 coding DNA: TGTGCCAGCAGTACATATAGCGGGAGATCCGGAGATACGCAGTATTTT. This chain connects TRBV12-3 or TRBV12-4 to TRBJ2-3; 9 bases align to TRBD2. J lost 5 bases, V lost 5 bases, and 11 bases had no gene match. CDR3 size: 16 residues.

This clonotype has at least ten counts. The chain couples TRBV3-1 to TRBJ2-7, with a possible D match to TRBD2 (7 bases). V was cut by 2 bases and J by 3 bases, with 8 bases left in between. CDR1 and CDR2 from the germline V gene are LGHDT and YNNKEL (reference sequence). The CDR3 is made up of 13 amino acids. The CDR3 loop reads CASSQRGGYEQYF. The CDR3 nucleotides read TGTGCCAGCAGCCAAAGGGGGGGCTACGAGCAGTACTTC.

The table lists this clonotype with many counts. In DNA form, the CDR3 reads TGTGCCAGCAGCTTTCTCTCGGGCGCGGCTTTCGGGACCCAGTACTTC. It is translated as CASSFLSGAAFGTQYF. The V gene is TRBV7-3, the J gene TRBJ2-5; D is unclear. Germline-derived CDR1 and CDR2 are SGHTA and FQGTGA. The CDR3 sequence is 16 residues long. Trimming removed 3 bases at V and 7 bases at J, with 21 bases between.

V gene TRBV12-3 or TRBV12-4 combines with J gene TRBJ2-3; 7 bases align to TRBD2. J lost 5 bases, V lost 7 bases, and 9 bases had no gene match. The CDR3 has 14 amino acids. The CDR3 protein is CASNNGRFEDTQYF. CDR3 sequence (DNA): TGTGCCAGCAATAACGGGAGGTTTGAAGATACGCAGTATTTT.

This clonotype was detected a few times. The J gene is TRBJ2-5, the V gene TRBV25-1, with 8 bases fitting TRBD1. The germline gives CDR1 MGHDK, CDR2 SYGVNS. This CDR3 has 15 residues. The V segment lost 5 bases and the J segment 3 bases; nucleotides outside the gene matches: 8. CDR3 in amino acids: CASSPPPGGKETQYF. DNA for the CDR3: TGTGCCAGCAGTCCCCCGCCAGGGGGCAAAGAGACCCAGTACTTC.

This clonotype has ten or more counts. The V gene is TRBV28, the J gene TRBJ1-6; maybe TRBD1 (5 bases). The CDR3 sequence is 14 residues long. Trimming shortened V by 2 bases and J by 9 bases, and 11 bases separated the two germline ends. The germline CDR1 and CDR2 sequences are MDHEN and SYDVKM. CDR3 DNA sequence: TGTGCCAGCAGTTTAACCCAGGGAGGTTCACCCCTCCACTTT. Its translation: CASSLTQGGSPLHF.

CDR3 residues: CASSRDRGMVEQYF. CDR3 in DNA: TGTGCCAGCAGCCGGGACAGGGGGATGGTCGAGCAGTACTTC. V is TRBV5-5 and J is TRBJ2-7; 11 nucleotides agree with TRBD1. CDR3 size: 14 residues. Germline lookup yields CDR1 SGHKS and CDR2 YYEKEE (reference sequence). Trimming cost V 4 bases and J 6 bases; bases outside gene matches: 6.